A selection of T cell receptor beta chains follows, all from one sample in a study of cytomegalovirus exposure and HLA in healthy donors. Method: immunoSEQ multiplex PCR; TCRdb's copy keeps in-frame clones and lacks some. Among some 130,000 clones listed, roughly 70% were seen once. Material: PBMCs. Receptors were obtained from a human donor in good health. Each CDR3 is given with its conserved first and last residue.

TRBV7-2	TRBJ2-7	CASSLGPGVMNDEQYF
TRBV2	TRBJ1-5	CASSEVRTSNQPQHF
TRBV9	TRBJ2-3	CASSVASGGGTDTQYF
TRBV28	TRBJ2-2	CASTPLPGELFF
TRBV19	TRBJ2-5	CASSGRDRETQYF
TRBV10-3	TRBJ1-3	CATSEGGGLTASGNTIYF
TRBV28	TRBJ2-5	CASSPGTSGMGKETQYF
TRBV27	TRBJ2-5	CASASLRDRGGETQYF
TRBV7-3	TRBJ2-1	CASSTPSGEQFF
TRBV19	TRBJ2-1	CASSGQGTSGSSYNEQFF
TRBV11-2	TRBJ2-3	CASSWIAGSSTDTQYF